This TCR beta chain originates from a study of graft-versus-host responses after intestinal transplantation. The CDR3 consists of 15 residues. Trimming stripped 6 bases from V and 4 bases from J, with 16 bases between. The V gene's germline CDR1 is MDHEN and CDR2 SYDVKM. Intraepithelial and lamina propria lymphocytes were isolated from graft specimens. The study's findings and limits: Individuals carrying graft-donor T cell macrochimerism showed high graft-versus-host to host-versus-graft clonal ratios in allografts. GvH clones were found in recipient marrow; some appeared first in ileum or blood.

Generated by immunoSEQ multiplex PCR, the TCRdb table keeps only in-frame clones and is missing some. The table includes roughly 2,000 clones, about 88% detected once. Concerning this clone itself: Its cognate antigen is unknown.

The chain is built from TRBV28 and TRBJ1-5, with a possible D match to TRBD1 (6 bases). Sequences were derived from ileum tissue, sampled about 360 days after intestinal transplantation. The clonotype originates from a human patient who received an intestinal transplant, so some T cells may come from the graft donor. The CDR3 DNA is TGTGCCAGCAGCCCCTGGGGGGGCGGTAATCAGCCCCAGCATTTT. Residues: CASSPWGGGNQPQHF.